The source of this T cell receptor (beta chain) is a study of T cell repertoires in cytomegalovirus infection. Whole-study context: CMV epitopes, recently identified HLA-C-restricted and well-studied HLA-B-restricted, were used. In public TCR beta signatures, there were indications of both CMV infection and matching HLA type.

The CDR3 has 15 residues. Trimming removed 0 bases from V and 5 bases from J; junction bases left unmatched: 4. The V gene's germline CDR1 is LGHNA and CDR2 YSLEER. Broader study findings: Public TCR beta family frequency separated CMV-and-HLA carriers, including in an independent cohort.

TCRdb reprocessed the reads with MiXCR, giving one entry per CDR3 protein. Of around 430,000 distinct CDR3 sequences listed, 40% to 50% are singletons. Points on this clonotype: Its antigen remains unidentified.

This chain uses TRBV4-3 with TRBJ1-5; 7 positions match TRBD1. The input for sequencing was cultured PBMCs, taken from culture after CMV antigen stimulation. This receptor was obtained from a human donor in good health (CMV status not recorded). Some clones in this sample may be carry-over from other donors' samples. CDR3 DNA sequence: TGCGCCAGCAGCCAAGAGGACAGGACCGATCAGCCCCAGCATTTT. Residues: CASSQEDRTDQPQHF.